Each of the 19 T cell receptor beta chains below was sequenced from the same sample in a study of cytomegalovirus exposure and HLA in healthy donors. Repertoires were generated with immunoSEQ multiplex PCR, while TCRdb's copy carries only in-frame clones and drops some. The sample has 90,000 to 130,000 clones; approximately 95% are singletons. Material: PBMCs. The receptors come from a woman aged 18-30 years in good health and CMV-seronegative.

This clone was observed a single time. This chain links TRBV9 with TRBJ2-1, with TRBD2 matching 10 bases. The CDR3 totals 15 residues. V lost 4 bases, J lost 4 bases, and 5 bases stayed unmatched. Germline loops: CDR1 SGDLS, CDR2 YYNGEE. CDR3 sequence reads: CASSTGLAEYNEQFF. DNA for the CDR3: TGTGCCAGCAGCACTGGACTAGCGGAATACAATGAGCAGTTCTTC.

V usage is TRBV28 and J usage is TRBJ2-1; TRBD2 aligns across 10 bases. With 6 bases clipped from V and 6 bases from J, the junction kept 5 bases outside the gene matches. The CDR3 has 14 residues. Looked up from germline, CDR1 is MDHEN and CDR2 is SYDVKM. CDR3 sequence (DNA): TGTGCCAGCAGCGAGGGACTAGCGATCAATGAGCAGTTCTTC. It codes for CASSEGLAINEQFF.

The V gene is TRBV5-6, the J gene TRBJ1-1; 7 bases are shared with TRBD1. The V segment lost 4 bases and the J segment 4 bases; nucleotides outside the gene matches: 10. The germline gives CDR1 SGHDT, CDR2 YYEEEE. The CDR3 contains 15 residues. The CDR3 sequence: CASSANRGDVTEAFF. The CDR3 bases are TGTGCCAGCAGCGCGAACAGGGGAGACGTCACTGAAGCTTTCTTT.

CDR3 loop: CASSLTGGAGANVLTF. The CDR3 DNA is TGTGCCAGCAGCCTAACAGGGGGCGCTGGGGCCAACGTCCTGACTTTC. The rearrangement uses TRBV7-2 and TRBJ2-6, with TRBD1 matching 9 bases. The CDR3 covers 16 residues. Germline values: CDR1 SGHTA, CDR2 FQGNSA. The junction had 4 bases not matched to a gene; V was cut back by 5 bases and J by 2 bases.

The chain links TRBV6-6 to TRBJ2-3; 8 bases fit TRBD2. Germline trimming cut 7 bases from V and 5 bases from J; bases unmatched to any gene: 14. Germline V gene lookup returns CDR1 MNHNY and CDR2 SVGAGI (reference sequence). The CDR3 extends over 16 amino acids. The CDR3 is CASTQGQRGPRDTQYF. CDR3 DNA: TGTGCCAGCACCCAGGGCCAGCGGGGGCCTCGAGATACGCAGTATTTT.

The V and J genes are TRBV7-2 and TRBJ1-2; no definite D call. The germline V gene has CDR1 SGHTA and CDR2 FQGNSA. V lost 1 base, J lost 4 bases, and 16 bases lay in between. The CDR3 is 16 amino acids. CDR3 DNA sequence: TGTGCCAGCAGCTTAGACCCAGGCCAAAAAAGCTATGGCTACACCTTC. Its translation is CASSLDPGQKSYGYTF.

The rearrangement links TRBV28 to TRBJ2-7; TRBD1 might be the D (6 bases). V shed 4 bases and J shed 7 bases, with 20 bases lying between them. This CDR3 comprises 15 residues. Per germline, CDR1 MDHEN and CDR2 SYDVKM. DNA for the CDR3: TGTGCCAGCAGTTCCCCGCATGTGGGGGCGAGGGAGCAGTACTTC. It translates to CASSSPHVGAREQYF.

This clone was found once. The chain recombines TRBV7-8 with TRBJ2-4; TRBD1 might be the D (6 bases). Trimming shortened V by 4 bases and J by 1 base, and 14 bases separated the two germline ends. The CDR3 consists of 16 residues. Germline V gene lookup returns CDR1 SGHVS and CDR2 FQNEAQ. The CDR3: CASSSSGVWAKNIQYF. DNA of the CDR3: TGTGCCAGCAGCTCCTCAGGGGTATGGGCCAAAAACATTCAGTACTTC.

The chain uses TRBV2 and TRBJ1-2, with 9 bases that match TRBD1. The J segment lost 7 bases and the V segment lost 4 bases, leaving 4 bases of the junction unmatched. CDR1 SNHLY and CDR2 FYNNEI come from the germline V gene. CDR3 size: 13 residues. CDR3 bases: TGTGCCAGCAGTGGGGGACAGGGAGGTGGCTACACCTTC. It yields the protein CASSGGQGGGYTF. Full variable domain (rest looked up from reference TRBV2 and TRBJ1-2): EPEVTQTPSHQVTQMGQEVILRCVPISNHLYFYWYRQILGQKVEFLVSFYNNEISEKSEIFDDQFSVERPDGSNFTLKIRSTKLEDSAMYFCASSGGQGGGYTFGSGTRLTVV.

The V gene is TRBV18, the J gene TRBJ1-5; no clear D gene. Trimming took 3 bases from V and 2 from J, leaving 14 bases between them. CDR1 is KGHSH and CDR2 is LQKENI in the germline V gene. CDR3 length equals 16 residues. CDR3 amino acids: CASSPPGDTGNQPQHF. DNA for the CDR3: TGTGCCAGCTCACCTCCCGGGGATACGGGCAATCAGCCCCAGCATTTT.

The chain is built from TRBV29-1 and TRBJ1-2; D is perhaps TRBD1 (6 bases). Germline lookup yields CDR1 SQVTM and CDR2 ANQGSEA. The V and J ends lost 4 bases and 5 bases respectively, with 20 bases between them. This CDR3 contains 15 residues. In DNA form, the CDR3 reads TGCAGCGTTGTCCACCGGGGGGGGCTGAGGTATGGCTACACCTTC. It is translated as CSVVHRGGLRYGYTF.

This chain links TRBV23-1 with TRBJ2-3; 7 bases agree with TRBD2. TRBV23-1 is reported as an ORF; its role is uncertain. The CDR3 covers 18 residues. With V trimmed by 5 bases and J by 2 bases, 16 bases remained unmatched. The DNA of the CDR3 is TGCGCCAGCAGTGACGCTAGGCGGGGGTTGGACGACACAGATACGCAGTATTTT. It specifies CASSDARRGLDDTDTQYF.

J is TRBJ2-1 and V is TRBV29-1, with no clear D. Trimming took 7 bases from V and 0 from J, leaving 13 bases between them. This CDR3 comprises 14 residues. CDR1 is SQVTM, CDR2 ANQGSEA, per germline. For the CDR3, the DNA is TGCAGCGCCATCCCCCTGAGCTCCTACAATGAGCAGTTCTTC. Residues: CSAIPLSSYNEQFF.

This clone was seen once. The CDR3 protein is CASSLTGGYTF. CDR3 DNA: TGTGCCAGTAGTCTGACGGGAGGCTACACCTTC. The genes are TRBV19 and TRBJ1-2, with D uncertain. This CDR3 is built from 11 residues. Germline CDR1 LNHDA, CDR2 SQIVND (reference sequence). V was cut by 5 bases and J by 8 bases, with 9 bases left in between.

This chain links TRBV11-2 with TRBJ2-5, with 12 bases aligning to TRBD2. V lost 0 bases and J lost 5; bases outside the gene matches: 10. The germline CDR1 and CDR2 sequences are SGHAT and FQNNGV. This CDR3 spans 18 amino acids. CDR3 sequence reads: CASSLDILAGGRRETQYF. The CDR3 DNA follows: TGTGCCAGCAGCTTAGACATACTAGCGGGGGGCCGTCGGGAGACCCAGTACTTC.

The chain joins TRBV4-1 to TRBJ1-6; D is unresolved. V was shortened by 0 bases and J by 4 bases, with 7 bases between the two germline ends. The CDR3 consists of 15 residues. Germline-derived CDR1 and CDR2 are MGHRA and YSYEKL. In DNA, the CDR3 is TGCGCCAGCAGCCAAGAGTTCAGGTATAATTCACCCCTCCACTTT. Amino acid sequence: CASSQEFRYNSPLHF.

This chain connects TRBV5-1 to TRBJ2-7, with 7 bases fitting TRBD2. The germline CDR1 and CDR2 sequences are SGHRS and YFSETQ. This CDR3 has 15 residues. The junction had 7 bases not matched to a gene; V was cut back by 0 bases and J by 4 bases. The CDR3 loop is CASSLGEGPVYEQYF. CDR3 coding DNA: TGCGCCAGCAGCTTGGGGGAGGGTCCGGTGTACGAGCAGTACTTC. Combining the CDR3 with reference TRBV5-1 and TRBJ2-7 gives the whole variable domain KAGVTQTPRYLIKTRGQQVTLSCSPISGHRSVSWYQQTPGQGLQFLFEYFSETQRNKGNFPGRFSGRQFSNSRSEMNVSTLELGDSALYLCASSLGEGPVYEQYFGPGTRLTVT.

The gene calls are TRBV4-3 and TRBJ1-4, with 7 positions matching TRBD1. CDR3 length equals 18 residues. Germline CDR1 reads LGHNA; CDR2 reads YSLEER. V was clipped by 0 bases and J by 0 bases; unmatched bases: 7. The CDR3 region is CASSQDRRDSATNEKLFF. The CDR3 DNA follows: TGCGCCAGCAGCCAAGATCGGAGGGACAGTGCAACTAATGAAAAACTGTTTTTT.

The rearrangement links TRBV11-2 to TRBJ2-3, with 9 positions matching TRBD1. The V and J ends lost 4 bases and 1 base, in that order; junction bases with no gene match: 3. The CDR3 contains 15 residues. CDR1 is SGHAT and CDR2 is FQNNGV in the germline V gene. For the CDR3, the DNA is TGTGCCAGCAGCTGGGGACAGGGACGCACAGATACGCAGTATTTT. It specifies CASSWGQGRTDTQYF.